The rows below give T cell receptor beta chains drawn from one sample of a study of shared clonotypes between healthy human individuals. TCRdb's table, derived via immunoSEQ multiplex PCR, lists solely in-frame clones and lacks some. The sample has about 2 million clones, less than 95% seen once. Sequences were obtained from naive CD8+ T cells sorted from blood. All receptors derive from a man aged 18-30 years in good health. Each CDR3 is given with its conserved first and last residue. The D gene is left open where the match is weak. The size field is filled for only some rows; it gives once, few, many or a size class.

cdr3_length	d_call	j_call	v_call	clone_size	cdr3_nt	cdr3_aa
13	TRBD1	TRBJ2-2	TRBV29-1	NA	TGCAGCGCCCCCGGACAGGGGACCGGGGAGCTGTTTTTT	CSAPGQGTGELFF
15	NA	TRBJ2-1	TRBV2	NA	TGTGCCAGCAGTGATCCTGGCGCCACCTACAATGAGCAGTTCTTC	CASSDPGATYNEQFF
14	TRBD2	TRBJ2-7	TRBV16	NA	TGTGCCAGCAGCCACGGCCGGGAGGGCCTCGAGCAGTACTTC	CASSHGREGLEQYF
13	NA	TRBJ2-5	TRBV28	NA	TGTGCCAGCAGTTTATCTGGGGTGGAGACCCAGTACTTC	CASSLSGVETQYF
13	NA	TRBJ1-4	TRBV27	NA	TGTGCCAGCAGTCCGCTTGAGTATGAAAAACTGTTTTTT	CASSPLEYEKLFF
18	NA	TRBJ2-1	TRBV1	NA	TGCACCAGCAGCCAATGTTGCTGGGTAGCGGGGGAACCTAATGAGCAGTTCTTC	CTSSQCCWVAGEPNEQFF
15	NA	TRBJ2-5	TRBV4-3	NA	TGCGCCAGCAGCCGTCGACTAGGCGGGTACGAGACCCAGTACTTC	CASSRRLGGYETQYF
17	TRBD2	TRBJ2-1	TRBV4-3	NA	TGCGCCAGCAGCCAAGATAAGCGGGGGGCTTGGTACAATGAGCAGTTCTTC	CASSQDKRGAWYNEQFF
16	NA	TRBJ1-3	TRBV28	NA	TGTGCCAGCAGTTTAGCCCGGGAAGGAACTGGAAACACCATATATTTT	CASSLAREGTGNTIYF
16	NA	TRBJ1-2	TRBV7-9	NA	TGTGCCAGCAGCTCCTCACATTCGCAGGGCCTTTATGGCTACACCTTC	CASSSSHSQGLYGYTF
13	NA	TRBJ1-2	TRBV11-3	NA	TGTGCCAGCAGCTTGACGCAACTTAGACAGAGGACCTTC	CASSLTQLRQRTF
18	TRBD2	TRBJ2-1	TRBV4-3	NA	TGCGCCAGCAGCCTAGAAGTAATAGCGGGAGCGTCCTACAATGAGCAGTTCTTC	CASSLEVIAGASYNEQFF
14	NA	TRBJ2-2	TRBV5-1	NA	TGCGCCAGCAGCTTGTCAGGGGCGGCCGGGGAGCTGTTTTTT	CASSLSGAAGELFF
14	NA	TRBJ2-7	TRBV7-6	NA	TGTGCCAGCAGCTTAGGTACAGAGACCTACGAGCAGTACTTC	CASSLGTETYEQYF
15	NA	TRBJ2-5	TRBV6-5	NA	TGTGCCAGCAGTCCCGGAGGAGGGTACCAAGAGACCCAGTACTTC	CASSPGGGYQETQYF
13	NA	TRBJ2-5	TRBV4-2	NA	TGTGCCAGCAGCCAAGAGGGGTCAGAGACCCAGTACTTC	CASSQEGSETQYF
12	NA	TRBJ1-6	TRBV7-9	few	TGTGCCAGCAGAGGATCATATTCACCCCTCCACTTT	CASRGSYSPLHF
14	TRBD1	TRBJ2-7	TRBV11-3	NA	TGTGCCAGCAGCACCGACCCGACAGGGGCCGAGCAGTACTTC	CASSTDPTGAEQYF
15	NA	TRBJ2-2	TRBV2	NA	TGTGCCAGCAGTGAAGGGACAGCGAACACCGGGGAGCTGTTTTTT	CASSEGTANTGELFF
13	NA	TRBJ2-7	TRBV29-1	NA	TGCAGCGTTGAAACGGACAGCTCCTACGAGCAGTACTTC	CSVETDSSYEQYF
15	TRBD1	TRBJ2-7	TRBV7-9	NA	TGTGCCAGCAGCTCCCCAGGGACAGGGGTTTGGGAGCAGTACTTC	CASSSPGTGVWEQYF
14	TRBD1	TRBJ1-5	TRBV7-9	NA	TGTGCCAGCAGCCGGACAGGGACCGATCAGCCCCAGCATTTT	CASSRTGTDQPQHF
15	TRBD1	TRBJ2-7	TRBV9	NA	TGTGCCAGCAGCCCAGGGGGATCGGCCCTCTACGAGCAGTACTTC	CASSPGGSALYEQYF
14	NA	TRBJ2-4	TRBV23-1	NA	TGCGCCAGCAGTCAATCTGGCGAAGGGGACATTCAGTACTTC	CASSQSGEGDIQYF
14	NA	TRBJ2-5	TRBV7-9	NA	TGTGCCAGCAGCCTCGTCGGGGGCGCGGAGACCCAGTACTTC	CASSLVGGAETQYF
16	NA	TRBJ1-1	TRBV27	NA	TGTGCCAGCAGTTTAATGGCAGGGTCTACGAACACTGAAGCTTTCTTT	CASSLMAGSTNTEAFF
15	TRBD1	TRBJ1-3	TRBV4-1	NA	TGCGCCAGCAGCCAAGGACAGGGATCTGGAAACACCATATATTTT	CASSQGQGSGNTIYF